The 16 T cell receptor beta chains below were found in one sample sequenced in a study of blood T cell repertoires in COVID-19 (dated by TCRdb to about 2020). The library was prepared using the immunoSEQ multiplex PCR assay. TCRdb provides this immuneACCESS table in a form limited to in-frame rearrangements. Some clones are lacking; in checked studies, under half of them reflect an unresolved V gene, and why the rest are absent is not known. This sample is represented by about 130,000 clones; around 87% of them were singletons. Jointly, the top ten make up more than 3.5% of the sample. Source material: peripheral blood. All receptors derive from a woman aged 55-70 years with acute or convalescent COVID-19.

This clone has only a few counts. The gene calls are TRBV4-1 and TRBJ2-1; 7 nucleotides line up with TRBD2. Trimming at V came to 6 bases and at J to 0 bases, leaving 14 bases not matched to a gene. The CDR3 spans 18 residues. The V gene's germline CDR1 is MGHRA and CDR2 YSYEKL. This chain's CDR3 is CASSYQAVRGSSYNEQFF. The DNA for the CDR3 is TGCGCCAGCAGTTATCAGGCAGTGCGGGGGAGCTCCTACAATGAGCAGTTCTTC.

The chain couples TRBV9 to TRBJ1-1; D is possibly TRBD1 (6 bases). Germline CDR1 reads SGDLS; CDR2 reads YYNGEE. The V and J ends lost 0 bases and 11 bases respectively, with 14 bases between them. This CDR3 region has 13 residues. Written as DNA, the CDR3 is TGTGCCAGCAGCGTAGTAGAGGGGGGGTCGGCTTTCTTT. Protein: CASSVVEGGSAFF.

The CDR3 loop reads CASSHGRVLKQETQYF. The DNA of the CDR3 is TGTGCCAGCAGCCATGGTAGAGTTCTGAAACAAGAGACCCAGTACTTC. V and J are TRBV5-5 and TRBJ2-5, with unresolved D. The V end lost 4 bases, the J end lost 2 bases, and 18 bases lay between the germline ends. Looked up from germline, CDR1 is SGHKS and CDR2 is YYEKEE (reference sequence). The CDR3 covers 16 residues. Using reference TRBV5-5 and TRBJ2-5 for the parts outside the CDR3, the full variable domain is DAGVTQSPTHLIKTRGQQVTLRCSPISGHKSVSWYQQVLGQGPQFIFQYYEKEERGRGNFPDRFSARQFPNYSSELNVNALLLGDSALYLCASSHGRVLKQETQYFGPGTRLLVL.

The sample holds one count of this clone. The chain couples TRBV9 to TRBJ1-4; TRBD1 might be the D (6 bases). Trimming pared 1 base from V and 5 bases from J, leaving 9 bases between. The CDR3 covers 14 residues. Germline V gene data show CDR1 as SGDLS and CDR2 as YYNGEE. For the CDR3, the DNA is TGTGCCAGCAGCGTAACAGGGTACAATGAAAAACTGTTTTTT. The encoded protein is CASSVTGYNEKLFF.

This sequence joins TRBV30 and TRBJ1-2; 8 bases agree with TRBD1. The CDR3 is 18 amino acids. The J segment lost 6 bases and the V segment lost 0 bases, leaving 18 bases of the junction unmatched. Germline V gene lookup returns CDR1 GTSNPN and CDR2 SVGIG (reference sequence). DNA for the CDR3: TGTGCCTGGAGTGTACCCCGGGACAGGCGCGGCGGTGGGAATGGCTACACCTTC. Translated, it gives CAWSVPRDRRGGGNGYTF.

The chain uses TRBV11-2 and TRBJ2-1; 8 bases agree with TRBD1. The CDR3 totals 14 residues. Per the germline V gene, CDR1 is SGHAT and CDR2 is FQNNGV. V was pared by 5 bases and J by 7 bases, with 7 bases of the junction left unmatched. The CDR3 bases are TGTGCCAGCAGCCCGCGACAGGGGCGGAATGAGCAGTTCTTC. The encoded protein is CASSPRQGRNEQFF.

The rearrangement uses TRBV2 and TRBJ2-7, with 7 bases that match TRBD2. The CDR3 has 14 amino acids. With 6 bases clipped from V and 2 bases from J, the junction kept 7 bases outside the gene matches. Germline values: CDR1 SNHLY, CDR2 FYNNEI. Here the CDR3 DNA reads TGTGCCAGCAGGGGGAGCGGGATCCCCTACGAGCAGTACGTC. Translated, it gives CASRGSGIPYEQYV.

The V gene is TRBV3-1 (or the pseudogene TRBV3-2), the J gene TRBJ2-1, with a weak D call TRBD1 (5 bases). This CDR3 region has 13 residues. CDR1 is LGHDT, CDR2 YNNKEL, per germline (reference sequence). Deletions cut 2 bases from V and 12 bases from J, with 14 bases between. CDR3 DNA sequence: TGTGCCAGCAGCCAATCGAACCTGGGGCCGCAGTTCTTC. Its translation is CASSQSNLGPQFF.

V gene TRBV5-1 combines with J gene TRBJ2-1; D not resolved. The length of the CDR3 is 16 residues. Trimming took off 4 bases at V and 0 bases at J, with 14 bases between the two ends. Germline V lookup: CDR1 SGHRS, CDR2 YFSETQ. Written as DNA, the CDR3 is TGCGCCAGCAGCCCCAATATCGGCGGCTCCTACAATGAGCAGTTCTTC. Protein product: CASSPNIGGSYNEQFF.

The chain carries TRBV24-1 and TRBJ1-4, with 9 bases matching TRBD1. CDR3 length: 15 amino acids. From germline, CDR1 is KGHDR and CDR2 SFDVKD. The ends lost 4 bases at V and 8 bases at J; junction bases unmatched: 7. In DNA form, the CDR3 reads TGTGCCACCAGTGACCAGACAGGGGGAGAGGAAAAACTGTTTTTT. Translation gives CATSDQTGGEEKLFF.

The genes are TRBV7-6 and TRBJ1-5; a weak D match, TRBD1 (5 bases). V lost 4 bases and J 4 bases, leaving 14 bases between the germline ends. Germline V lookup: CDR1 SGHVS, CDR2 FNYEAQ. The CDR3 loop spans 15 amino acids. The CDR3 DNA follows: TGTGCCAGCAGCTCTCTAAGGGGTAGGAATCAGCCCCAGCATTTT. Residues: CASSSLRGRNQPQHF.

The chain is built from TRBV5-4 and TRBJ2-3; unclear D gene. CDR1 and CDR2 from the germline V gene are SGHNT and YYREEE (reference sequence). With 0 bases removed from V and 2 bases from J, the gap between germline ends came to 10 bases. The CDR3 covers 15 residues. Here the CDR3 reads CASSLGGASTDTQYF. The DNA of the CDR3 is TGTGCCAGCAGCTTGGGAGGCGCCTCCACAGATACGCAGTATTTT. Complete variable domain (other parts from reference TRBV5-4 and TRBJ2-3): ETGVTQSPTHLIKTRGQQVTLRCSSQSGHNTVSWYQQALGQGPQFIFQYYREEENGRGNFPPRFSGLQFPNYSSELNVNALELDDSALYLCASSLGGASTDTQYFGPGTRLTVL.

V and J are TRBV6-1 and TRBJ1-1; D call uncertain. The CDR3 runs to 15 residues. CDR1 MNHNS and CDR2 SASEGT come from the germline V gene. The ends were cut back, 0 bases at V and 5 bases at J, with 13 bases in the middle. CDR3 in DNA: TGTGCCAGCAGTGAAGCGCTTGGAGGACGGACTGAAGCTTTCTTT. It specifies CASSEALGGRTEAFF.

The rearrangement uses TRBV5-5 and TRBJ2-1; TRBD2 agrees at 10 bases. J gave up 7 bases and V 0 bases, and 7 bases lay outside the gene matches. Germline lookup yields CDR1 SGHKS and CDR2 YYEKEE (reference sequence). CDR3 size: 16 residues. This CDR3 is CASSLGSLAGVNEQFF. CDR3 DNA sequence: TGTGCCAGCAGCTTGGGGTCCCTAGCGGGAGTTAATGAGCAGTTCTTC. The entire variable domain, with the rest obtained from reference TRBV5-5 and TRBJ2-1, is as follows: DAGVTQSPTHLIKTRGQQVTLRCSPISGHKSVSWYQQVLGQGPQFIFQYYEKEERGRGNFPDRFSARQFPNYSSELNVNALLLGDSALYLCASSLGSLAGVNEQFFGPGTRLTVL.

This chain connects TRBV20-1 to TRBJ1-2, with D possibly matching TRBD1 (6 bases). V was clipped by 4 bases and J by 8 bases, with 11 bases between them. Looked up from germline, CDR1 is DFQATT and CDR2 is SNEGSKA (reference sequence). The CDR3 loop spans 11 amino acids. The DNA of the CDR3 is TGCAGTGCTATAGACAGGAAAGGCTACACCTTC. It yields the protein CSAIDRKGYTF.

The genes are TRBV3-1 (or the pseudogene TRBV3-2) and TRBJ1-1; 7 nucleotides align to TRBD1. Germline assignment: CDR1 LGHDT and CDR2 YNNKEL (reference sequence). The CDR3 spans 14 residues. The ends lost 2 bases at V and 5 bases at J; junction bases unmatched: 5. The CDR3 loop is CASSQIQGSTEAFF. The CDR3 DNA sequence: TGTGCCAGCAGCCAAATACAGGGGTCAACTGAAGCTTTCTTT.